The 19 T cell receptor beta chains in this list originate from one sample, sequenced in a study of CD8+ T cells in alopecia areata. Documented treatment: oral pan-JAK inhibitor, 5-10 mg twice daily. cDNA serving as the sequencing template came from extracted, reverse transcribed RNA. Sequencing was performed with immunoSEQ multiplex PCR; in TCRdb, only in-frame clones are kept and a portion is missing. The sample lists about 190,000 clones; roughly 62% were seen once. The source material was CD8+ T cells sorted from blood, sampled at week 24, from a patient treated with tofacitinib. Every receptor here comes from a human donor with alopecia areata.

This chain links TRBV7-9 with TRBJ2-5; TRBD2 matches at 7 bases. The CDR3 runs 15 residues. J gave up 1 base and V 1 base, and 3 bases lay outside the gene matches. The germline CDR1 and CDR2 sequences are SEHNR and FQNEAQ (reference sequence). In DNA, the CDR3 is TGTGCCAGCAGCTTAGGAGCGGGGCGCCAAGAGACCCAGTACTTC. Translating gives CASSLGAGRQETQYF.

This chain joins TRBV4-1 and TRBJ1-4; D gene unclear. This CDR3 is built from 13 residues. Germline V CDR1 and CDR2: MGHRA, YSYEKL. V was pared by 1 base and J by 4 bases, with 4 bases between. The CDR3 DNA reads as TGCGCCAGCAGCCAAGGGGTTAATGAAAAACTGTTTTTT. Translated: CASSQGVNEKLFF.

V and J are TRBV11-2 and TRBJ2-5; D remains unclear. Per germline, CDR1 SGHAT and CDR2 FQNNGV. The CDR3 is 12 amino acids. With 5 bases removed from V and 4 bases from J, the gap between germline ends came to 8 bases. CDR3 nucleotide sequence: TGTGCCAGCAGCGTCGGTCGAGAGACCCAGTACTTC. The encoded protein is CASSVGRETQYF. Using reference TRBV11-2 and TRBJ2-5 for the parts outside the CDR3, the full variable domain is EAGVAQSPRYKIIEKRQSVAFWCNPISGHATLYWYQQILGQGPKLLIQFQNNGVVDDSQLPKDRFSAERLKGVDSTLKIQPAKLEDSAVYLCASSVGRETQYFGPGTRLLVL.

V and J are TRBV5-1 and TRBJ2-7; maybe TRBD2 (6 bases). The CDR3 contains 15 residues. Germline V lookup: CDR1 SGHRS, CDR2 YFSETQ. The V and J ends lost 0 bases and 0 bases respectively, with 10 bases between them. As DNA, the CDR3 is TGCGCCAGCAGCTTGGCGGGGGATTTCTCCTACGAGCAGTACTTC. Encoded protein: CASSLAGDFSYEQYF. The whole variable domain, filled in from reference TRBV5-1 and TRBJ2-7, reads KAGVTQTPRYLIKTRGQQVTLSCSPISGHRSVSWYQQTPGQGLQFLFEYFSETQRNKGNFPGRFSGRQFSNSRSEMNVSTLELGDSALYLCASSLAGDFSYEQYFGPGTRLTVT.

V gene TRBV30 combines with J gene TRBJ1-1; perhaps TRBD1 as D (6 bases). Between the trimmed V and J ends, which lost 2 bases and 9 bases, there was a span of 16 bases. CDR3 length: 13 residues. Looked up from germline, CDR1 is GTSNPN and CDR2 is SVGIG (reference sequence). The CDR3: CAWSLGGGGKAFF. The CDR3 DNA is TGTGCCTGGAGTTTAGGGGGTGGAGGGAAAGCTTTCTTT.

The rearrangement joins TRBV13 to TRBJ2-3; D unclear. V gave up 2 bases and J gave up 2 bases, with 11 bases separating them. This CDR3 has 15 amino acids. Germline-derived CDR1 and CDR2 are PRHDT and FYEKMQ (reference sequence). The CDR3 sequence: CASSLLGPYTDTQYF. For the CDR3, the DNA is TGTGCCAGCAGCTTATTAGGGCCATACACAGATACGCAGTATTTT.

The chain couples TRBV5-1 to TRBJ2-7; D may be TRBD1 or TRBD2 (5 bases each). The CDR3 runs 15 residues. Germline CDR1 and CDR2: SGHRS and YFSETQ. Trimming cost V 2 bases and J 5 bases, with 17 bases left between them. The CDR3: CASSFSGSGTHEQYF. The CDR3 coding sequence is TGCGCCAGCAGCTTTTCCGGCAGTGGGACCCACGAGCAGTACTTC. Supplemented by reference TRBV5-1 and TRBJ2-7, the full variable domain reads KAGVTQTPRYLIKTRGQQVTLSCSPISGHRSVSWYQQTPGQGLQFLFEYFSETQRNKGNFPGRFSGRQFSNSRSEMNVSTLELGDSALYLCASSFSGSGTHEQYFGPGTRLTVT.

The rearrangement joins TRBV4-1 to TRBJ2-5; 7 nucleotides align to TRBD1. V lost 1 base, J lost 3 bases, and 5 bases stayed unmatched. The germline V gene has CDR1 MGHRA and CDR2 YSYEKL. This CDR3 has 15 amino acids. The DNA of the CDR3 is TGCGCCAGCAGCCAAGGAAGGGGGCAGGAAGAGACCCAGTACTTC. Protein product: CASSQGRGQEETQYF.

This clone was seen a handful of times. The J gene is TRBJ1-2, the V gene TRBV5-1; D unclear. The germline V gene has CDR1 SGHRS and CDR2 YFSETQ. The V end lost 1 base, the J end lost 4 bases, and 11 bases lay between the germline ends. CDR3 length: 14 amino acids. The CDR3 protein is CASSLSGPRYGYTF. CDR3 nucleotides: TGCGCCAGCAGCTTGTCGGGTCCCCGCTATGGCTACACCTTC.

The table lists this clone with a few counts. V is TRBV7-9 and J is TRBJ1-1; D is undetermined. Germline V gives CDR1 SEHNR, CDR2 FQNEAQ (reference sequence). The CDR3 is 12 residues long. Deletions cut 9 bases from V and 6 bases from J, with 14 bases between. The CDR3 reads CASNLGRAEAFF. In nucleotides, the CDR3 is TGTGCCAGTAACCTAGGTCGGGCTGAAGCTTTCTTT.

The chain joins TRBV15 to TRBJ1-5; D is uncertain. The germline V and J ends were trimmed by 1 base and 3 bases, with 4 bases remaining between them. The CDR3 contains 13 residues. Per the germline V gene, CDR1 is LNHNV and CDR2 is YYDKDF (reference sequence). CDR3 region: CATSRAANQPQHF. CDR3 bases: TGTGCCACCAGCAGAGCGGCCAATCAGCCCCAGCATTTT.

The chain links TRBV4-1 to TRBJ2-7, with 9 bases matching TRBD2. This CDR3 has 14 amino acids. Looked up from germline, CDR1 is MGHRA and CDR2 is YSYEKL. The V and J ends lost 3 bases and 2 bases, in that order; junction bases with no gene match: 2. CDR3 sequence reads: CASSQGLAPYEQYF. As DNA, the CDR3 is TGCGCCAGCAGCCAGGGACTAGCACCCTACGAGCAGTACTTC.

V is TRBV6-1 and J is TRBJ2-4; 8 bases agree with TRBD1. V shed 7 bases, J shed 0 bases, and the junction held 5 bases outside the gene matches. Germline V CDR1 and CDR2: MNHNS, SASEGT. CDR3 size: 15 residues. In DNA form, the CDR3 reads TGTGCCAGCAACCTCAGGGGGCAAGCCAAAAACATTCAGTACTTC. Translating gives CASNLRGQAKNIQYF.

This chain uses TRBV29-1 with TRBJ1-1; TRBD1 matches at 8 bases. V gave up 8 bases and J gave up 3 bases; unmatched junction bases: 5. The CDR3 is made up of 12 amino acids. The V gene's germline CDR1 is SQVTM and CDR2 ANQGSEA. CDR3 sequence: CSLLDRDTEAFF. The CDR3 bases are TGCAGCCTACTGGACAGGGACACTGAAGCTTTCTTT.

V usage is TRBV29-1 and J usage is TRBJ1-2, with no clear D. Germline V CDR1 and CDR2: SQVTM, ANQGSEA. V gave up 1 base and J gave up 4 bases, with 10 bases separating them. The CDR3 is 13 amino acids. The CDR3 loop reads CSVEGSPSYGYTF. CDR3 coding DNA: TGCAGCGTTGAAGGGAGCCCTTCCTATGGCTACACCTTC. The entire variable domain, with the rest obtained from reference TRBV29-1 and TRBJ1-2, is as follows: SAVISQKPSRDICQRGTSLTIQCQVDSQVTMMFWYRQQPGQSLTLIATANQGSEATYESGFVIDKFPISRPNLTFSTLTVSNMSPEDSSIYLCSVEGSPSYGYTFGSGTRLTVV.

This clone was seen a few times. The chain employs TRBV18 and TRBJ1-1; D may be TRBD1 (6 bases). Trimming shortened V by 6 bases and J by 7 bases, and 15 bases separated the two germline ends. The CDR3 is made up of 13 amino acids. Germline V gene data show CDR1 as KGHSH and CDR2 as LQKENI. CDR3 protein: CASSGGGAVEAFF. CDR3 sequence (DNA): TGTGCCAGCTCCGGAGGGGGGGCCGTTGAAGCTTTCTTT.

The J gene is TRBJ2-5, the V gene TRBV7-9, with TRBD1 as a possible D gene (5 bases). This CDR3 is built from 14 residues. V gave up 5 bases and J gave up 2 bases, with 12 bases separating them. Germline V gene data show CDR1 as SEHNR and CDR2 as FQNEAQ (reference sequence). The DNA for the CDR3 is TGTGCCAGCAGCGCCCCGACAGAACAAGAGACCCAGTACTTC. Protein: CASSAPTEQETQYF.

The CDR3 bases are TGCGCCAGCAGCTTGACAGACCCAGATACGCAGTATTTT. It is translated as CASSLTDPDTQYF. The chain links TRBV5-1 to TRBJ2-3; D remains ambiguous. CDR3 size: 13 residues. V lost 1 base and J lost 4, with 7 bases in between. CDR1 and CDR2 (germline): SGHRS, YFSETQ.

This rearrangement joins TRBV27 to TRBJ2-2; D gene unclear. This CDR3 has 12 residues. V lost 8 bases, J lost 1 base, and 5 bases lay in between. The germline gives CDR1 MNHEY, CDR2 SMNVEV (reference sequence). CDR3 sequence: CASARNTGELFF. Here the CDR3 DNA reads TGTGCCAGCGCCAGGAACACCGGGGAGCTGTTTTTT.